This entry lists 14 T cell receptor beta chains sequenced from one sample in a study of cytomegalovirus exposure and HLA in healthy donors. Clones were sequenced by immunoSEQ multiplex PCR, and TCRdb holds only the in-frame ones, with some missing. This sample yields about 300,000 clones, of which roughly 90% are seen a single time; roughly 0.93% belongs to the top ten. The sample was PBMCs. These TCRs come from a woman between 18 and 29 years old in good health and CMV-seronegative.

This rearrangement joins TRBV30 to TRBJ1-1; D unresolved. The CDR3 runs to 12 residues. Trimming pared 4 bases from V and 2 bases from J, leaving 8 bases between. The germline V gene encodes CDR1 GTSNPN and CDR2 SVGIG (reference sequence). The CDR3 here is CAWTTRNTEAFF. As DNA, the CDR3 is TGTGCCTGGACAACTCGTAACACTGAAGCTTTCTTT.

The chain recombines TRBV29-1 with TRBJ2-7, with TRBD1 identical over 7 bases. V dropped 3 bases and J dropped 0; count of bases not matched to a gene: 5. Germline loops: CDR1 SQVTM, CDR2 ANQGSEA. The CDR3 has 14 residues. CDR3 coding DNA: TGCAGCGTTGATCGACAGGGAACCTCCTACGAGCAGTACTTC. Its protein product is CSVDRQGTSYEQYF.

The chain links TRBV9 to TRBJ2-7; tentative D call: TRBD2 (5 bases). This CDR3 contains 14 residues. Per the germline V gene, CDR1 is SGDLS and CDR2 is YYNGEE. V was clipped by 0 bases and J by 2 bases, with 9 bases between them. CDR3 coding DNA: TGTGCCAGCAGCGTAGCGAGCGGCACCTACGAGCAGTACTTC. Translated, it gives CASSVASGTYEQYF.

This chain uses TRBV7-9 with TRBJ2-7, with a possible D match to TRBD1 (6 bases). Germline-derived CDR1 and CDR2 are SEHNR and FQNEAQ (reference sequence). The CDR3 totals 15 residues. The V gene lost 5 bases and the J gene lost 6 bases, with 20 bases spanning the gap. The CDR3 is CASSRGWQGMSEQYF. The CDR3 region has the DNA TGTGCCAGCAGCCGAGGTTGGCAGGGGATGAGCGAGCAGTACTTC.

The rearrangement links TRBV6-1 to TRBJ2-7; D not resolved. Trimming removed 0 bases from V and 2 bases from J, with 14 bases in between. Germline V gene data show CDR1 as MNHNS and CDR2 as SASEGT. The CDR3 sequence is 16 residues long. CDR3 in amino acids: CASSEAWSSQTYEQYF. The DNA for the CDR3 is TGTGCCAGCAGTGAAGCCTGGTCCTCCCAGACCTACGAGCAGTACTTC.

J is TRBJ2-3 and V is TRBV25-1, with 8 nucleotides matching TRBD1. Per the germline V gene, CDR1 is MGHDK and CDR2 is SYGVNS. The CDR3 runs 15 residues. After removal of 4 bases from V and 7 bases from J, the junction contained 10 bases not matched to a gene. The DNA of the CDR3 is TGTGCCAGCAGTGTTCCCGGGACAGGCACCCATACGCAGTATTTT. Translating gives CASSVPGTGTHTQYF.

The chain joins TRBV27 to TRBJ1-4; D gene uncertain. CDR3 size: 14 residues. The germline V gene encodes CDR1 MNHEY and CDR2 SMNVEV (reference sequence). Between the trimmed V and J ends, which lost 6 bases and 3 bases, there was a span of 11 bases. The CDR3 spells CASRRAAPNEKLFF. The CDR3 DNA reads TGTGCCAGCAGGCGGGCAGCTCCTAATGAAAAACTGTTTTTT.

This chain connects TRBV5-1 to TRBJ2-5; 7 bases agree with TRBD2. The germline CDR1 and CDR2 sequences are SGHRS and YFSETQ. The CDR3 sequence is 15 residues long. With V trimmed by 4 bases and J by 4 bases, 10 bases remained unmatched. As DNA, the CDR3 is TGCGCCAGCAGCGCAACCGGGACTATAGGAGAGACCCAGTACTTC. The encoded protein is CASSATGTIGETQYF. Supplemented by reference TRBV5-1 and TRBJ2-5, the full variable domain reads KAGVTQTPRYLIKTRGQQVTLSCSPISGHRSVSWYQQTPGQGLQFLFEYFSETQRNKGNFPGRFSGRQFSNSRSEMNVSTLELGDSALYLCASSATGTIGETQYFGPGTRLLVL.

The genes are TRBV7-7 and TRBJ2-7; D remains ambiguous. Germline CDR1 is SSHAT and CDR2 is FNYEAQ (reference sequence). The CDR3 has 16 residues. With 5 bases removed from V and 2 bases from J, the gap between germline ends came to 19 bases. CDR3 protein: CASSPTPGTIPYEQYF. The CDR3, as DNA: TGTGCCAGCAGCCCAACCCCGGGTACAATTCCCTACGAGCAGTACTTC.

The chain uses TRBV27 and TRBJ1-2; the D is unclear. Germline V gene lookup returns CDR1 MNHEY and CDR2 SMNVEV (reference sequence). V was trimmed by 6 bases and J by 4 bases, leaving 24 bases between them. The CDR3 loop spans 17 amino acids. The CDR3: CASRKFGGSFLVYGYTF. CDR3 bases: TGTGCCAGCAGGAAGTTCGGAGGCTCCTTTTTAGTCTATGGCTACACCTTC.

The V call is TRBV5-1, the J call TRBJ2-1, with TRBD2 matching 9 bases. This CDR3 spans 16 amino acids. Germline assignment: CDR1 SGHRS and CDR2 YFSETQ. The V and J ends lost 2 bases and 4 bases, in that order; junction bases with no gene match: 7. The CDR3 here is CASSLVVLAGYNEQFF. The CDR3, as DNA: TGCGCCAGCAGCTTAGTCGTACTAGCGGGTTACAATGAGCAGTTCTTC.

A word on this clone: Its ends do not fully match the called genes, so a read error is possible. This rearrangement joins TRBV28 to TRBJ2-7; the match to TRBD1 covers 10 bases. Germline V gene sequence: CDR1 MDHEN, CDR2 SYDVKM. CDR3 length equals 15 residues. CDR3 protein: CASSRNTPVGTGEIF. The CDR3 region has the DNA TGTGCCAGCAGTCGAAATACCCCCGTCGGGACAGGGGAAATCTTC.

The CDR3 DNA reads as TGTGCCACCAGCAGAGTAGGGACAGCGACCGCCGAAAAACTGTTTTTT. Its translation: CATSRVGTATAEKLFF. The chain employs TRBV15 and TRBJ1-4; TRBD1 aligns across 7 bases. Germline CDR1 is LNHNV and CDR2 is YYDKDF (reference sequence). V trimming: 1 base; J trimming: 8 bases; junction bases outside the gene matches: 10. The CDR3 is 16 residues long.

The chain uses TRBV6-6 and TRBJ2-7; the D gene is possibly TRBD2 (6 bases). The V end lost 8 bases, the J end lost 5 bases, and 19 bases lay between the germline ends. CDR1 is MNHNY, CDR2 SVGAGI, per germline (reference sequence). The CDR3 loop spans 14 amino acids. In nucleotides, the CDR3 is TGTGCCAGCGGCCGGGACTCCAAAGCCCACGAGCAGTACTTC. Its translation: CASGRDSKAHEQYF.